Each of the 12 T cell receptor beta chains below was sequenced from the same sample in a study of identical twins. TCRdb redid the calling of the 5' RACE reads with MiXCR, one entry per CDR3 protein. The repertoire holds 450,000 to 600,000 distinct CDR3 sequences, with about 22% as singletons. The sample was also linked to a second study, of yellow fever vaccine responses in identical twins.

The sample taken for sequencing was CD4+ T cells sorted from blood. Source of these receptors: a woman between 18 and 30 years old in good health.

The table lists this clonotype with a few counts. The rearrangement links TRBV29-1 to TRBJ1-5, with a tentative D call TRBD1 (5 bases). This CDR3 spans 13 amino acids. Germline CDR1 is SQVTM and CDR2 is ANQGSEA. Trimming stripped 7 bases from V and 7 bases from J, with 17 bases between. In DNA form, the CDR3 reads TGCAGCGGCCGCGCGGGGGTGGGACAGCCCCAGCATTTT. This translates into CSGRAGVGQPQHF.

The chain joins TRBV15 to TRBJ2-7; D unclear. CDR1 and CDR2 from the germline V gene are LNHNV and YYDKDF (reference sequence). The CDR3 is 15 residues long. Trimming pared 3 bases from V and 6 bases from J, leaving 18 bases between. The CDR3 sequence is CATSRVVFNLREQYF. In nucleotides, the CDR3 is TGTGCCACCAGCAGGGTGGTTTTCAATCTTCGCGAGCAGTACTTC.

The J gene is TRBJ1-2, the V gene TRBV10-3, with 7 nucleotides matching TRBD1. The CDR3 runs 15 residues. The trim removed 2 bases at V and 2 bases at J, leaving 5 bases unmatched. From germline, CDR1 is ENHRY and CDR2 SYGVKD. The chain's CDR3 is CAISEAPGGNYGYTF. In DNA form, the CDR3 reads TGTGCCATCAGTGAGGCCCCAGGGGGGAACTATGGCTACACCTTC.

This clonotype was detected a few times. The chain's CDR3 is CASTTSVQETQYF. CDR3 bases: TGTGCCAGCACAACTAGCGTTCAAGAGACCCAGTACTTC. The chain joins TRBV28 to TRBJ2-5; TRBD2 matches at 7 bases. This CDR3 is built from 13 residues. Trimming removed 7 bases from V and 2 bases from J; junction bases left unmatched: 4. Germline CDR1 and CDR2: MDHEN and SYDVKM.

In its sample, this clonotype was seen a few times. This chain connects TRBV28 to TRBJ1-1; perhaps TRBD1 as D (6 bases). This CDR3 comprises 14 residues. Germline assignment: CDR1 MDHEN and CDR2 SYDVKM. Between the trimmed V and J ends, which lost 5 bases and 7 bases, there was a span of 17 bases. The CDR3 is CASSPLGGPNEAFF. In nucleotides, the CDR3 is TGTGCCAGCAGTCCCCTGGGGGGGCCGAATGAAGCTTTCTTT. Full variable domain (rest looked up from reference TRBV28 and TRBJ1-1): DVKVTQSSRYLVKRTGEKVFLECVQDMDHENMFWYRQDPGLGLRLIYFSYDVKMKEKGDIPEGYSVSREKKERFSLILESASTNQTSMYLCASSPLGGPNEAFFGQGTRLTVV.

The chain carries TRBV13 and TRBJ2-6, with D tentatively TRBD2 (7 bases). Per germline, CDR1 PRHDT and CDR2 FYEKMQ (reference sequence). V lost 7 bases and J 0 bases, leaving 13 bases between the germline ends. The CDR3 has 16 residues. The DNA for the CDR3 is TGTGCCAGCACTAGGGGGGGTGACTCTGGGGCCAACGTCCTGACTTTC. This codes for CASTRGGDSGANVLTF.

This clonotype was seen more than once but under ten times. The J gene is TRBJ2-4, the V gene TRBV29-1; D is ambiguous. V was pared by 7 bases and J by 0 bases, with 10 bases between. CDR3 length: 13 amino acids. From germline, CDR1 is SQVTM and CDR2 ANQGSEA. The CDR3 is CSAMLVAKNIQYF. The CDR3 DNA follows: TGCAGCGCGATGTTAGTAGCCAAAAACATTCAGTACTTC.

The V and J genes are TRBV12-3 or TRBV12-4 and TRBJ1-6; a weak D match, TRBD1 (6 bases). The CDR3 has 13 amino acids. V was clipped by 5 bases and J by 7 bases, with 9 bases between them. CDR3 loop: CASSHTGNSPLHF. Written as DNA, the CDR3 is TGTGCCAGCAGTCACACAGGGAATTCACCCCTCCACTTT.

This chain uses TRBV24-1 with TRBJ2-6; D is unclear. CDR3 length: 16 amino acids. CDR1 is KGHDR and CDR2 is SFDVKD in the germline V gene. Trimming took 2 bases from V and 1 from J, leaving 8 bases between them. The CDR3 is CATSDSYSSGANVLTF. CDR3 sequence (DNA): TGTGCCACCAGTGATTCCTACAGTTCTGGGGCCAACGTCCTGACTTTC.

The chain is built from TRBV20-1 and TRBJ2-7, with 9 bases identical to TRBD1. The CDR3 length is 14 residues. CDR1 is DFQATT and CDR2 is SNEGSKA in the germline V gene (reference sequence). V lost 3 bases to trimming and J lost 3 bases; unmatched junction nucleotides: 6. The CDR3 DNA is TGCAGTGCTAGGGGACAGGGAGAGTTCTACGAGCAGTACGTC. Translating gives CSARGQGEFYEQYV.

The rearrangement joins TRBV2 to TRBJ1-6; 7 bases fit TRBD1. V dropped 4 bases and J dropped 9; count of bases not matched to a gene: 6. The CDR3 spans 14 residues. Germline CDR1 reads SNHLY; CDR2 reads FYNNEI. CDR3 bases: TGTGCCAGCAGTGGAGGGGGCGGTGGTTCACCCCTCCACTTT. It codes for CASSGGGGGSPLHF.

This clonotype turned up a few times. The CDR3 DNA reads as TGTGCCAGCAGAACTAGCGTCCAAGAGACCCAGTACTTC. Translated, it gives CASRTSVQETQYF. This rearrangement joins TRBV12-3 or TRBV12-4 to TRBJ2-5, with 7 bases aligning to TRBD2. V shed 6 bases and J 1 base; nucleotides not matched to a gene: 2. The length of the CDR3 is 13 residues.